The rows below give T cell receptor beta chains drawn from one sample of a study of blood T cells in healthy people across ages. TCRdb re-analysed the 5' RACE reads in MiXCR, keeping a single row per CDR3 protein. Of roughly 1,300,000 distinct CDR3 sequences listed, around 59% were seen once; the top ten hold over 5.5%. Sequencing was done on a sample of blood. The receptors were gathered from a man between 18 and 35 years old in good health. The CDR3 runs from the conserved cysteine through the conserved F or W. Fields, in order: CDR3 protein, CDR3 DNA, CDR3 length, J gene, V gene, D gene, clone size. The D gene is left open where the match is weak. Size is stated for part of the rows, as once, few or many counts, or as a class when the clone is expanded.

cdr3_aa: CASSPQAGSVETQYF; cdr3_nt: TGTGCCAGCAGTCCCCAAGCGGGATCGGTAGAGACCCAGTACTTC; cdr3_length: 15; j_call: TRBJ2-5; v_call: TRBV27; d_call: TRBD2; clone_size: NA
cdr3_aa: CASSVTGLGYTF; cdr3_nt: TGTGCCAGCAGTGTTACAGGGCTTGGCTACACCTTC; cdr3_length: 12; j_call: TRBJ1-2; v_call: TRBV25-1; d_call: NA; clone_size: NA
cdr3_aa: CASSSDRVINGYTF; cdr3_nt: TGTGCTAGCAGCTCGGACAGGGTAATCAATGGCTACACCTTC; cdr3_length: 14; j_call: TRBJ1-2; v_call: TRBV7-7; d_call: TRBD1; clone_size: NA
cdr3_aa: CASSHQAGGLAKNIQYF; cdr3_nt: TGTGCCAGCAGCCACCAAGCGGGGGGGCTGGCCAAAAACATTCAGTACTTC; cdr3_length: 17; j_call: TRBJ2-4; v_call: TRBV4-2; d_call: TRBD2; clone_size: NA
cdr3_aa: CASSQAHWDEQYF; cdr3_nt: TGTGCCAGCAGCCAAGCTCACTGGGACGAGCAGTACTTC; cdr3_length: 13; j_call: TRBJ2-7; v_call: TRBV4-2; d_call: NA; clone_size: NA
cdr3_aa: CASSQAEGITDTQYF; cdr3_nt: TGTGCCAGCAGTCAGGCAGAGGGAATCACAGATACGCAGTATTTT; cdr3_length: 15; j_call: TRBJ2-3; v_call: TRBV28; d_call: NA; clone_size: few
cdr3_aa: CASCVLGIINEQYF; cdr3_nt: TGTGCCAGCTGCGTTCTGGGCATAATAAACGAGCAGTACTTC; cdr3_length: 14; j_call: TRBJ2-7; v_call: TRBV6-2/TRBV6-3; d_call: NA; clone_size: NA
cdr3_aa: CSAKVLQGQGQPQHF; cdr3_nt: TGCAGTGCTAAGGTGCTGCAGGGTCAGGGGCAGCCCCAGCATTTT; cdr3_length: 15; j_call: TRBJ1-5; v_call: TRBV20-1; d_call: NA; clone_size: NA
cdr3_aa: CSAGPKLAGEETQYF; cdr3_nt: TGCAGTGCTGGACCTAAACTAGCGGGGGAAGAGACCCAGTACTTC; cdr3_length: 15; j_call: TRBJ2-5; v_call: TRBV20-1; d_call: TRBD2; clone_size: few
cdr3_aa: CASSERGGSYGYTF; cdr3_nt: TGTGCCAGCAGTGAAAGGGGCGGGAGCTATGGCTACACCTTC; cdr3_length: 14; j_call: TRBJ1-2; v_call: TRBV6-2/TRBV6-3; d_call: NA; clone_size: NA
cdr3_aa: CSARMQGPDTQYF; cdr3_nt: TGCAGTGCTAGGATGCAGGGGCCTGATACGCAGTATTTT; cdr3_length: 13; j_call: TRBJ2-3; v_call: TRBV20-1; d_call: NA; clone_size: NA
cdr3_aa: CASSSPPRAGVETQYF; cdr3_nt: TGTGCCAGCAGCTCTCCTCCGAGAGCGGGAGTAGAGACCCAGTACTTC; cdr3_length: 16; j_call: TRBJ2-5; v_call: TRBV7-2; d_call: TRBD2; clone_size: NA
cdr3_aa: CASSEAGRGEKLFF; cdr3_nt: TGTGCCAGCAGTGAAGCGGGGAGAGGGGAAAAACTGTTTTTT; cdr3_length: 14; j_call: TRBJ1-4; v_call: TRBV6-1; d_call: NA; clone_size: NA
cdr3_aa: CSARQGVNTEAFF; cdr3_nt: TGCAGTGCTAGACAGGGGGTGAACACTGAAGCTTTCTTT; cdr3_length: 13; j_call: TRBJ1-1; v_call: TRBV20-1; d_call: TRBD1; clone_size: NA
cdr3_aa: CASSEADSGANVLTF; cdr3_nt: TGTGCCAGCAGTGAAGCGGACTCTGGGGCCAACGTCCTGACTTTC; cdr3_length: 15; j_call: TRBJ2-6; v_call: TRBV6-1; d_call: NA; clone_size: NA
cdr3_aa: CASSVATRDLETQYF; cdr3_nt: TGTGCCAGCAGCGTAGCTACGAGGGACCTAGAGACCCAGTACTTC; cdr3_length: 15; j_call: TRBJ2-5; v_call: TRBV9; d_call: NA; clone_size: once
cdr3_aa: CASRLGQAQETQYF; cdr3_nt: TGTGCCAGCAGGTTGGGACAGGCCCAAGAGACCCAGTACTTC; cdr3_length: 14; j_call: TRBJ2-5; v_call: TRBV27; d_call: TRBD1; clone_size: few
cdr3_aa: CASSQGFIISSSTDTQYF; cdr3_nt: TGCGCCAGCAGCCAAGGCTTTATAATTAGCTCCAGCACAGATACGCAGTATTTT; cdr3_length: 18; j_call: TRBJ2-3; v_call: TRBV4-1; d_call: NA; clone_size: NA
cdr3_aa: CATGRDSLTYEQYF; cdr3_nt: TGTGCCACTGGCCGGGACAGTCTCACCTACGAGCAGTACTTC; cdr3_length: 14; j_call: TRBJ2-7; v_call: TRBV28; d_call: TRBD1; clone_size: NA
cdr3_aa: CAISARLAGSSYEQYF; cdr3_nt: TGTGCCATCAGTGCGAGACTAGCGGGGAGCTCCTACGAGCAGTACTTC; cdr3_length: 16; j_call: TRBJ2-7; v_call: TRBV10-3; d_call: TRBD2; clone_size: once
cdr3_aa: CASSLLPGTSGISSYNEQFF; cdr3_nt: TGTGCCAGCAGTCTACTACCCGGGACTAGCGGGATAAGCTCCTACAATGAGCAGTTCTTC; cdr3_length: 20; j_call: TRBJ2-1; v_call: TRBV27; d_call: TRBD2; clone_size: few
cdr3_aa: CASSFGSPMNTEAFF; cdr3_nt: TGTGCCAGCAGTTTTGGGAGTCCCATGAACACTGAAGCTTTCTTT; cdr3_length: 15; j_call: TRBJ1-1; v_call: TRBV12-3/TRBV12-4; d_call: NA; clone_size: NA
cdr3_aa: CASSEDSPRAYNEQFF; cdr3_nt: TGTGCCAGCAGTGAAGATTCCCCTCGGGCCTACAATGAGCAGTTCTTC; cdr3_length: 16; j_call: TRBJ2-1; v_call: TRBV2; d_call: NA; clone_size: NA
cdr3_aa: CASSPSRGLSTEAFF; cdr3_nt: TGCGCCAGCAGCCCGTCCAGGGGGTTGAGCACTGAAGCTTTCTTT; cdr3_length: 15; j_call: TRBJ1-1; v_call: TRBV4-1; d_call: TRBD1; clone_size: NA
cdr3_aa: CASRRDREDTQYF; cdr3_nt: TGTGCCAGCAGACGAGACAGGGAGGATACGCAGTATTTT; cdr3_length: 13; j_call: TRBJ2-3; v_call: TRBV12-3/TRBV12-4; d_call: TRBD1; clone_size: few
cdr3_aa: CASSLVGTGGEETQYF; cdr3_nt: TGTGCCAGCAGCTTAGTAGGCACAGGGGGCGAAGAGACCCAGTACTTC; cdr3_length: 16; j_call: TRBJ2-5; v_call: TRBV11-2; d_call: TRBD1; clone_size: NA
cdr3_aa: CASSLPGGSYEQYF; cdr3_nt: TGTGCCAGCAGCCTACCGGGGGGATCCTACGAGCAGTACTTC; cdr3_length: 14; j_call: TRBJ2-7; v_call: TRBV7-2; d_call: TRBD2; clone_size: NA
cdr3_aa: CASSYSGSEYEQYF; cdr3_nt: TGTGCCAGCAGCTACTCAGGGTCGGAGTACGAGCAGTACTTC; cdr3_length: 14; j_call: TRBJ2-7; v_call: TRBV6-5; d_call: NA; clone_size: NA
cdr3_aa: CASSRKMDRTTNEKLFF; cdr3_nt: TGTGCCAGCAGCCGAAAAATGGACAGGACTACCAATGAAAAACTGTTTTTT; cdr3_length: 17; j_call: TRBJ1-4; v_call: TRBV11-2; d_call: TRBD1; clone_size: once
cdr3_aa: CASSHTHTDTQYF; cdr3_nt: TGCGCCAGCAGCCACACCCACACAGATACGCAGTATTTT; cdr3_length: 13; j_call: TRBJ2-3; v_call: TRBV4-3; d_call: NA; clone_size: NA
cdr3_aa: CATSTRRGMEKGEQFF; cdr3_nt: TGTGCCACCAGCACCCGGCGCGGGATGGAAAAGGGTGAGCAGTTCTTC; cdr3_length: 16; j_call: TRBJ2-1; v_call: TRBV15; d_call: NA; clone_size: NA
cdr3_aa: CSATSGRRSSYNEQFF; cdr3_nt: TGCAGTGCGACTAGCGGGAGACGAAGCTCCTACAATGAGCAGTTCTTC; cdr3_length: 16; j_call: TRBJ2-1; v_call: TRBV20-1; d_call: TRBD2; clone_size: NA
cdr3_aa: CASSLGLAGESSYNEQFF; cdr3_nt: TGCGCCAGCAGCCTCGGACTAGCGGGGGAAAGCTCCTACAATGAGCAGTTCTTC; cdr3_length: 18; j_call: TRBJ2-1; v_call: TRBV4-3; d_call: TRBD2; clone_size: NA
cdr3_aa: CASSPFQGELGGYTF; cdr3_nt: TGTGCCAGCAGTCCGTTCCAGGGAGAACTGGGCGGCTACACCTTC; cdr3_length: 15; j_call: TRBJ1-2; v_call: TRBV6-5; d_call: NA; clone_size: NA
cdr3_aa: CASSPDRIFDEQFF; cdr3_nt: TGTGCCAGCAGTCCCGACAGGATCTTCGATGAGCAGTTCTTC; cdr3_length: 14; j_call: TRBJ2-1; v_call: TRBV6-5; d_call: NA; clone_size: NA
cdr3_aa: CASSSDYTGELFF; cdr3_nt: TGTGCCAGCAGCTCTGACTACACCGGGGAGCTGTTTTTT; cdr3_length: 13; j_call: TRBJ2-2; v_call: TRBV2; d_call: NA; clone_size: NA
cdr3_aa: CSVVVQGTASEQFF; cdr3_nt: TGCAGCGTTGTTGTACAGGGAACCGCCTCCGAGCAGTTCTTC; cdr3_length: 14; j_call: TRBJ2-1; v_call: TRBV29-1; d_call: NA; clone_size: NA
cdr3_aa: CASSFVSNNGQFF; cdr3_nt: TGCGCCAGCAGCTTCGTCAGCAACAATGGGCAGTTCTTC; cdr3_length: 13; j_call: TRBJ2-1; v_call: TRBV5-1; d_call: NA; clone_size: NA
cdr3_aa: CASSKSGTSGGNLYEQFF; cdr3_nt: TGTGCCAGCAGCAAAAGTGGGACTAGCGGGGGTAACCTCTATGAGCAGTTCTTC; cdr3_length: 18; j_call: TRBJ2-1; v_call: TRBV11-2; d_call: TRBD2; clone_size: NA
cdr3_aa: CASRRDTQYF; cdr3_nt: TGCGCCAGCCGCAGAGATACGCAGTATTTT; cdr3_length: 10; j_call: TRBJ2-3; v_call: TRBV10-1; d_call: NA; clone_size: few
cdr3_aa: CSAPTDRDRYEQYF; cdr3_nt: TGCAGTGCCCCTACGGACAGGGATAGGTACGAGCAGTACTTC; cdr3_length: 14; j_call: TRBJ2-7; v_call: TRBV20-1; d_call: TRBD1; clone_size: NA
cdr3_aa: CASSSLLETLTGELFF; cdr3_nt: TGTGCCAGCAGCTCCCTCCTCGAGACTCTCACCGGGGAGCTGTTTTTT; cdr3_length: 16; j_call: TRBJ2-2; v_call: TRBV7-9; d_call: NA; clone_size: few
cdr3_aa: CASSLGVRRLAGKNEQFF; cdr3_nt: TGTGCCAGCAGCTTAGGAGTTAGGAGACTAGCGGGGAAAAATGAGCAGTTCTTC; cdr3_length: 18; j_call: TRBJ2-1; v_call: TRBV7-2; d_call: TRBD2; clone_size: NA
cdr3_aa: CATETQGRYEQYF; cdr3_nt: TGTGCCACCGAAACACAGGGTCGTTACGAGCAGTACTTC; cdr3_length: 13; j_call: TRBJ2-7; v_call: TRBV6-6; d_call: NA; clone_size: NA
cdr3_aa: CASIRGPGEQFF; cdr3_nt: TGTGCCAGCATAAGGGGGCCCGGGGAGCAGTTCTTC; cdr3_length: 12; j_call: TRBJ2-1; v_call: TRBV6-1; d_call: TRBD1; clone_size: NA
cdr3_aa: CASSGQAGTYGYTF; cdr3_nt: TGTGCCAGCAGTGGACAGGCGGGAACCTATGGCTACACCTTC; cdr3_length: 14; j_call: TRBJ1-2; v_call: TRBV2; d_call: NA; clone_size: NA
cdr3_aa: CASTLAGSPGEQFF; cdr3_nt: TGCGCCAGCACCTTAGCGGGATCCCCGGGGGAGCAGTTCTTC; cdr3_length: 14; j_call: TRBJ2-1; v_call: TRBV10-2; d_call: TRBD2; clone_size: NA
cdr3_aa: CASSQTYDRGMTEAFF; cdr3_nt: TGCGCCAGCAGCCAGACCTATGACAGGGGGATGACTGAAGCTTTCTTT; cdr3_length: 16; j_call: TRBJ1-1; v_call: TRBV4-1; d_call: TRBD1; clone_size: few
cdr3_aa: CSASSYWDTYEQYF; cdr3_nt: TGCAGTGCTAGTAGCTATTGGGACACCTACGAGCAGTACTTC; cdr3_length: 14; j_call: TRBJ2-7; v_call: TRBV20-1; d_call: NA; clone_size: NA
cdr3_aa: CASSLDGELAGEYTQYF; cdr3_nt: TGTGCCAGCAGCTTAGATGGAGAACTAGCGGGGGAATATACGCAGTATTTT; cdr3_length: 17; j_call: TRBJ2-3; v_call: TRBV11-2; d_call: TRBD2; clone_size: NA
cdr3_aa: CASTNYEQYF; cdr3_nt: TGTGCCAGCACCAACTACGAGCAGTACTTC; cdr3_length: 10; j_call: TRBJ2-7; v_call: TRBV2; d_call: NA; clone_size: NA
cdr3_aa: CSARGWEGPDTQYF; cdr3_nt: TGCAGTGCTAGGGGGTGGGAGGGCCCAGATACGCAGTATTTT; cdr3_length: 14; j_call: TRBJ2-3; v_call: TRBV20-1; d_call: TRBD2; clone_size: NA
cdr3_aa: CAISENLNDLLGYTF; cdr3_nt: TGTGCCATCAGTGAAAACCTTAACGACCTTCTCGGCTACACCTTC; cdr3_length: 15; j_call: TRBJ1-2; v_call: TRBV10-3; d_call: NA; clone_size: NA